The 8 T cell receptor beta chains listed next were all sequenced from one sample in a study of beta chain features in type 1 diabetes. Since all of the isolated RNA was reverse transcribed, expressed TCRB transcripts were what got sequenced. Some clones are missing from TCRdb's copy, which holds only in-frame ones; the method was immunoSEQ multiplex PCR. The sample consists of roughly 500,000 clones, 30% of them appearing once. Source material: naive CD4+ T cells from blood. The receptor set was obtained from a man aged 18 to 30 in good health.

A word on this clone: A junction boundary mismatches the germline segment, possibly from a read error. J is TRBJ1-2 and V is TRBV9, with unresolved D. CDR3 length: 14 amino acids. CDR1 and CDR2 (germline): SGDLS, YYNGEE. Here the CDR3 DNA reads TGTGCCAGCACCACTGACATGGCTGCTTTTGGACCCGCCTTC. Amino acid sequence: CASTTDMAAFGPAF.

There are a few counts of this clone. CDR3 amino acids: CASSLVFLESEQFF. The CDR3 bases are TGTGCCAGCAGCTTAGTATTTCTAGAAAGTGAGCAGTTCTTC. The J gene is TRBJ2-1, the V gene TRBV11-2; the D is unclear. V gave up 1 base and J gave up 9 bases, with 13 bases separating them. The CDR3 runs 14 residues. CDR1 and CDR2 (germline): SGHAT, FQNNGV.

The chain uses TRBV29-1 and TRBJ1-2; 7 bases align to TRBD1. With V trimmed by 6 bases and J by 4 bases, 2 bases remained unmatched. Germline-derived CDR1 and CDR2 are SQVTM and ANQGSEA. The CDR3 totals 11 residues. CDR3 sequence (DNA): TGCAGCGTATGGACAGGCTATGGCTACACCTTC. This sequence encodes CSVWTGYGYTF.

This clone was seen only a few times. The chain couples TRBV29-1 to TRBJ2-1; 8 bases align to TRBD2. The CDR3 has 13 residues. Germline V gene lookup returns CDR1 SQVTM and CDR2 ANQGSEA. J gave up 8 bases and V 5 bases, and 8 bases lay outside the gene matches. The CDR3 loop is CSVSGLGGDEQFF. CDR3 DNA sequence: TGCAGCGTTTCGGGACTAGGAGGGGATGAGCAGTTCTTC.

This clone was observed a handful of times. The V call is TRBV4-1, the J call TRBJ2-6; D possibly corresponds to TRBD2 (5 bases). The CDR3 has 14 amino acids. V lost 1 base, J lost 4 bases, and 5 bases lay in between. Germline V gene lookup returns CDR1 MGHRA and CDR2 YSYEKL. CDR3 coding DNA: TGCGCCAGCAGCCAAGCGGGAGGGGCCAACGTCCTGACTTTC. It specifies CASSQAGGANVLTF.

The chain is built from TRBV30 and TRBJ2-6, with D perhaps matching TRBD2 (6 bases). Trimming pared 3 bases from V and 4 bases from J, leaving 13 bases between. In germline, CDR1 is GTSNPN, CDR2 SVGIG (reference sequence). The CDR3 sequence is 15 residues long. CDR3 DNA sequence: TGTGCCTGGAGCAAAGGAGGGATCGGGGCCAACGTCCTGACTTTC. Protein sequence: CAWSKGGIGANVLTF.

This chain joins TRBV20-1 and TRBJ1-2, with D perhaps TRBD1 (5 bases). Germline V gene lookup returns CDR1 DFQATT and CDR2 SNEGSKA (reference sequence). The CDR3 is made up of 11 amino acids. The germline V and J ends were trimmed by 2 bases and 6 bases, with 7 bases remaining between them. The CDR3 protein is CSARQGNGYTF. The DNA of the CDR3 is TGCAGTGCTAGACAGGGTAATGGCTACACCTTC.

This clone occurred a few times. The J gene is TRBJ2-7, the V gene TRBV5-1; D is unclear. Germline lookup yields CDR1 SGHRS and CDR2 YFSETQ. The V gene lost 7 bases and the J gene lost 1 base, with 9 bases spanning the gap. The CDR3 sequence is 12 residues long. The CDR3 DNA reads TGCGCCAGCGGCCTGAGGTCCTACGAGCAGTACTTC. It translates to CASGLRSYEQYF.